This passage covers 7 T cell receptor beta chains from one sample sequenced in a study of somatic mutations in cytotoxic T cells in rheumatoid arthritis. Sequencing was performed with immunoSEQ multiplex PCR; in TCRdb, only in-frame clones are kept and a portion is missing. There are about 23,000 clones in the sample; 75% to 80% occur only once, and approximately 11% lies in the top ten. The sample comprised CD8+ T cells sorted from blood. These receptors all stem from an adult with rheumatoid arthritis.

By share, this clone ranks as medium-sized. CDR3 in amino acids: CASNRGAGLSTEAFF. The CDR3 nucleotides read TGTGCCAGCAATCGGGGCGCAGGGTTGAGCACTGAAGCTTTCTTT. The chain joins TRBV6-1 to TRBJ1-1; D perhaps matches TRBD1 (5 bases). Germline CDR1 reads MNHNS; CDR2 reads SASEGT. This CDR3 spans 15 amino acids. V was shortened by 7 bases and J by 4 bases, with 19 bases between the two germline ends.

This sequence joins TRBV5-4 and TRBJ2-1; D is perhaps TRBD1 or TRBD2 (5 bases each). Germline-derived CDR1 and CDR2 are SGHNT and YYREEE (reference sequence). The CDR3 runs 14 residues. Trimming pared 0 bases from V and 1 base from J, leaving 5 bases between. CDR3 nucleotide sequence: TGTGCCAGCAGCTTGGGGGGGTCCTACAATGAGCAGTTCTTC. This codes for CASSLGGSYNEQFF.

The V gene is TRBV7-8, the J gene TRBJ2-7; D is perhaps TRBD1 (6 bases). Germline assignment: CDR1 SGHVS and CDR2 FQNEAQ. Trimming took 6 bases from V and 3 from J, leaving 18 bases between them. The CDR3 runs to 15 residues. This CDR3 is CASRLGGPPLYEQYF. In DNA, the CDR3 is TGTGCCAGCAGACTAGGGGGACCCCCTCTCTACGAGCAGTACTTC.

The chain uses TRBV27 and TRBJ1-1, with 7 bases matching TRBD1. CDR3 length: 15 amino acids. V trimming: 3 bases; J trimming: 4 bases; junction bases outside the gene matches: 8. The V gene's germline CDR1 is MNHEY and CDR2 SMNVEV (reference sequence). The DNA of the CDR3 is TGTGCCAGCAGTTTGTCGGCAGGGGGGAGCACTGAAGCTTTCTTT. Translated: CASSLSAGGSTEAFF.

Points on this clone: This same CDR3 is encoded by further DNA sequences in the sample. The J gene is TRBJ2-3, the V gene TRBV27; the match to TRBD2 covers 12 bases. There are 15 residues in the CDR3. V lost 5 bases and J lost 4; bases outside the gene matches: 4. Germline CDR1 is MNHEY and CDR2 is SMNVEV (reference sequence). The CDR3 reads CASSLLAGGPDTQYF. Written as DNA, the CDR3 is TGTGCCAGCAGTCTACTAGCGGGGGGCCCAGATACGCAGTATTTT.

The chain combines TRBV5-1 with TRBJ2-7; D gene uncertain. This CDR3 contains 16 residues. V was trimmed by 0 bases and J by 1 base, leaving 14 bases between them. Germline CDR1 SGHRS, CDR2 YFSETQ. Here the CDR3 reads CASSLAARPESYEQYF. The CDR3, as DNA: TGCGCCAGCAGCTTGGCCGCTCGGCCGGAATCCTACGAGCAGTACTTC.

The chain is built from TRBV6-5 and TRBJ2-5; D is ambiguous. Per germline, CDR1 MNHEY and CDR2 SVGAGI. CDR3 length: 13 residues. Trimming stripped 2 bases from V and 4 bases from J, with 8 bases between. CDR3 protein: CASSYIKGETQYF. In DNA, the CDR3 is TGTGCCAGCAGTTACATTAAGGGAGAGACCCAGTACTTC.